These 29 T cell receptor beta chains share one sample of origin, sequenced in a study of blood T cell repertoires in COVID-19. The data were produced by immunoSEQ multiplex PCR, yet TCRdb's version contains in-frame clones alone and is incomplete. The top ten clones hold 3% to 4.5% of a sample with 20,000 to 25,000 clones, approximately 84% of them seen once. Specimen: peripheral blood. The source is a man over 45 with active COVID-19.

Only one count was recorded for this clone. The chain is built from TRBV5-1 and TRBJ2-1; 8 bases are shared with TRBD2. The CDR3 contains 13 residues. Trimming at V came to 4 bases and at J to 10 bases, leaving 7 bases not matched to a gene. Germline CDR1 is SGHRS and CDR2 is YFSETQ. Here the CDR3 DNA reads TGCGCCAGCAGCGTCCGGACTAGCTGGGAGCAGTTCTTC. Translating it yields CASSVRTSWEQFF.

The V gene is TRBV5-1, the J gene TRBJ2-7; the D is unclear. The V gene's germline CDR1 is SGHRS and CDR2 YFSETQ. V lost 0 bases and J 4 bases, leaving 11 bases between the germline ends. There are 14 residues in the CDR3. The CDR3 is CASSLAGAAYEQYF. In DNA, the CDR3 is TGCGCCAGCAGCTTGGCCGGAGCAGCTTACGAGCAGTACTTC.

The V call is TRBV2, the J call TRBJ1-2, with 9 bases that match TRBD1. With V trimmed by 2 bases and J by 5 bases, 6 bases remained unmatched. The CDR3 is made up of 15 amino acids. Germline loops: CDR1 SNHLY, CDR2 FYNNEI. The CDR3 region has the DNA TGTGCCAGCAGTGAACTGGGACAGGGACATTATGGCTACACCTTC. It is translated as CASSELGQGHYGYTF.

This chain links TRBV12-3 or TRBV12-4 with TRBJ2-7; TRBD1 is a possible D gene (6 bases). The CDR3 is 13 amino acids. V was pared by 2 bases and J by 6 bases, with 11 bases between. DNA for the CDR3: TGTGCCAGCAGTTTATGGCAGGGGATCGAGCAGTACTTC. Translated: CASSLWQGIEQYF.

The chain recombines TRBV10-2 with TRBJ1-1, with 8 bases fitting TRBD1. The V gene end was trimmed by 6 bases and the J gene end by 1 base; junction bases not matched to a gene: 1. The length of the CDR3 is 13 residues. Per germline, CDR1 WSHSY and CDR2 SAAADI. The chain's CDR3 is CASRGQANTEAFF. As DNA, the CDR3 is TGCGCCAGCAGGGGACAGGCGAACACTGAAGCTTTCTTT.

The chain links TRBV6-1 to TRBJ1-4, with TRBD1 identical over 9 bases. Losses at the gene ends were 3 bases for V and 4 bases for J; bases not matched to a gene: 3. Looked up from germline, CDR1 is MNHNS and CDR2 is SASEGT. The CDR3 length is 15 residues. Written as DNA, the CDR3 is TGTGCCAGCAGTGAGAAGACAGGGGGTAATGAAAAACTGTTTTTT. It translates to CASSEKTGGNEKLFF.

Notes on this clone: A junction end diverges from the germline sequence, so it may reflect a read error. For the CDR3, the DNA is TGCGCCAGCAGTGGAAAGGCAGATAAAGAGGCCCAGTACTTC. It yields the protein CASSGKADKEAQYF. The chain is built from TRBV10-1 and TRBJ2-5, with D unresolved. CDR3 length: 14 residues. CDR1 is WNHNN, CDR2 SYGVQD, per germline (reference sequence).

The sample holds one count of this clone. The chain combines TRBV5-1 with TRBJ2-2; no firm D call. CDR1 and CDR2 from the germline V gene are SGHRS and YFSETQ. The CDR3 has 15 residues. Trimming took off 0 bases at V and 3 bases at J, with 9 bases between the two ends. CDR3 in DNA: TGCGCCAGCAGCTTGGACAGTAGGTACACCGGGGAGCTGTTTTTT. It specifies CASSLDSRYTGELFF.

The rearrangement uses TRBV5-8 and TRBJ2-1; 7 nucleotides line up with TRBD2. CDR3 length: 15 amino acids. The germline gives CDR1 SGHTS, CDR2 YDEGEE. V gave up 4 bases and J gave up 6 bases; unmatched junction bases: 10. DNA of the CDR3: TGTGCCAGCAGCCTACTTCTGGGGGGGACCAATGAGCAGTTCTTC. Protein sequence: CASSLLLGGTNEQFF.

The chain couples TRBV5-1 to TRBJ2-1, with TRBD1 matching over 8 bases. The germline V gene encodes CDR1 SGHRS and CDR2 YFSETQ. With 0 bases clipped from V and 6 bases from J, the junction kept 5 bases outside the gene matches. The CDR3 is made up of 15 amino acids. CDR3 residues: CASSLGTGGGNEQFF. CDR3 in DNA: TGCGCCAGCAGCTTGGGAACAGGGGGAGGCAATGAGCAGTTCTTC.

This chain uses TRBV11-2 with TRBJ1-3; a possible D gene is TRBD1 (5 bases). V was pared by 4 bases and J by 8 bases, with 21 bases between. Germline loops: CDR1 SGHAT, CDR2 FQNNGV. CDR3 length equals 16 residues. The CDR3 nucleotides are TGTGCCAGCAGCTCCTTACGGGGGAGAGGGAAAGACACCATATATTTT. This codes for CASSSLRGRGKDTIYF.

This chain links TRBV7-9 with TRBJ1-1; no clear D gene. V gave up 3 bases and J gave up 8 bases, with 10 bases separating them. Germline CDR1 and CDR2: SEHNR and FQNEAQ (reference sequence). The CDR3 contains 12 residues. This CDR3 reads CASSLDSGEAFF. The CDR3 bases are TGTGCCAGCAGCTTGGACTCAGGAGAAGCTTTCTTT. The full variable domain, rest sourced from reference TRBV7-9 and TRBJ1-1, is DTGVSQNPRHKITKRGQNVTFRCDPISEHNRLYWYRQTLGQGPEFLTYFQNEAQLEKSRLLSDRFSAERPKGSFSTLEIQRTEQGDSAMYLCASSLDSGEAFFGQGTRLTVV.

By share, this clone counts as large. The rearrangement uses TRBV9 and TRBJ2-2; 10 bases fit TRBD2. The germline gives CDR1 SGDLS, CDR2 YYNGEE. The CDR3 extends over 19 amino acids. Trimming took 0 bases from V and 5 from J; bases not matched to a gene: 13. The CDR3 spells CASSVAGDSGGSRTGELFF. CDR3 nucleotides: TGTGCCAGCAGCGTAGCCGGGGATAGCGGGGGGTCCCGGACCGGGGAGCTGTTTTTT.

The chain has TRBV7-9 and TRBJ1-6; the D is unclear. Per the germline V gene, CDR1 is SEHNR and CDR2 is FQNEAQ (reference sequence). The CDR3 sequence is 13 residues long. Deletions cut 2 bases from V and 7 bases from J, with 6 bases between. CDR3 sequence: CASSLLLNSPLHF. The CDR3 DNA sequence: TGTGCCAGCAGCTTACTCTTAAATTCACCCCTCCACTTT. Looking up the rest from reference TRBV7-9 and TRBJ1-6 gives the full variable domain: DTGVSQNPRHKITKRGQNVTFRCDPISEHNRLYWYRQTLGQGPEFLTYFQNEAQLEKSRLLSDRFSAERPKGSFSTLEIQRTEQGDSAMYLCASSLLLNSPLHFGNGTRLTVT.

The chain employs TRBV5-6 and TRBJ2-2, with D possibly matching TRBD1 (6 bases). V was cut by 4 bases and J by 1 base, with 11 bases left in between. The germline V gene encodes CDR1 SGHDT and CDR2 YYEEEE. CDR3 length equals 15 residues. CDR3 loop: CASSRDRRNTGELFF. CDR3 DNA: TGTGCCAGCAGCCGAGACAGGCGGAACACCGGGGAGCTGTTTTTT.

Here the CDR3 DNA reads TGCGCCAGCAGCTTGGAACAGGGGGGCCTTAATGAAAAACTGTTTTTT. Its translation is CASSLEQGGLNEKLFF. The chain carries TRBV5-1 and TRBJ1-4; TRBD1 matches 8 bases. The CDR3 runs to 16 residues. With 0 bases clipped from V and 4 bases from J, the junction kept 5 bases outside the gene matches. Germline V lookup: CDR1 SGHRS, CDR2 YFSETQ.

V is TRBV7-9 and J is TRBJ2-2; D unclear. V shed 4 bases and J shed 7 bases, with 4 bases lying between them. The CDR3 length is 11 residues. The germline gives CDR1 SEHNR, CDR2 FQNEAQ (reference sequence). For the CDR3, the DNA is TGTGCCAGCAGCTCGAGCGGGGAGCTGTTTTTT. It encodes CASSSSGELFF.

The chain recombines TRBV2 with TRBJ2-7, with TRBD2 matching 13 bases. This CDR3 has 15 amino acids. Per the germline V gene, CDR1 is SNHLY and CDR2 is FYNNEI. After removal of 6 bases from V and 1 base from J, the junction contained 3 bases not matched to a gene. CDR3 sequence reads: CASSETSGGSYEQYF. The DNA for the CDR3 is TGTGCCAGCAGCGAGACTAGCGGGGGGTCCTACGAGCAGTACTTC. Based on the CDR3 plus reference TRBV2 and TRBJ2-7, the full variable domain is EPEVTQTPSHQVTQMGQEVILRCVPISNHLYFYWYRQILGQKVEFLVSFYNNEISEKSEIFDDQFSVERPDGSNFTLKIRSTKLEDSAMYFCASSETSGGSYEQYFGPGTRLTVT.

V and J are TRBV27 and TRBJ1-5; D remains ambiguous. Per the germline V gene, CDR1 is MNHEY and CDR2 is SMNVEV (reference sequence). V dropped 6 bases and J dropped 4 bases, with 16 bases sitting between them. The CDR3 length is 15 residues. The CDR3: CASRTLGRSNQPQHF. DNA of the CDR3: TGTGCCAGCAGGACCCTGGGGAGGAGTAATCAGCCCCAGCATTTT.

This chain joins TRBV7-9 and TRBJ2-4; 9 bases align to TRBD1. Germline assignment: CDR1 SEHNR and CDR2 FQNEAQ (reference sequence). The CDR3 contains 15 residues. V was pared by 4 bases and J by 8 bases, with 9 bases of the junction left unmatched. CDR3 protein: CASSWGQGEGDIQYF. The CDR3 DNA follows: TGTGCCAGCAGCTGGGGACAGGGTGAGGGAGACATTCAGTACTTC.

In its sample, this clone is medium-sized. The CDR3 protein is CASRPGNEQFF. In nucleotides, the CDR3 is TGCGCCAGCAGGCCGGGCAATGAGCAGTTCTTC. The chain has TRBV23-1 and TRBJ2-1; D gene ambiguous. TRBV23-1 is designated an ORF whose function remains uncertain. The V end lost 6 bases, the J end lost 6 bases, and 6 bases lay between the germline ends. This CDR3 has 11 amino acids.

This rearrangement joins TRBV6-2 or TRBV6-3 to TRBJ2-7; 10 nucleotides match TRBD2. The CDR3 runs to 16 residues. V lost 4 bases and J lost 3; bases outside the gene matches: 9. Per the germline V gene, CDR1 is MNHEY and CDR2 is SVGEGT. CDR3 nucleotide sequence: TGTGCCAGCAGTTTAGCGGGGGGATTAACAGTCTACGAGCAGTACTTC. Translated: CASSLAGGLTVYEQYF.

This chain uses TRBV11-2 with TRBJ1-1, with TRBD1 as a possible D gene (6 bases). This CDR3 spans 14 amino acids. Germline V gives CDR1 SGHAT, CDR2 FQNNGV. With 5 bases removed from V and 6 bases from J, the gap between germline ends came to 16 bases. CDR3 sequence: CASSPGNRASEAFF. The CDR3 DNA reads TGTGCCAGCAGCCCCGGGAACAGGGCGTCTGAAGCTTTCTTT. Filled out from reference TRBV11-2 and TRBJ1-1, the complete variable domain reads EAGVAQSPRYKIIEKRQSVAFWCNPISGHATLYWYQQILGQGPKLLIQFQNNGVVDDSQLPKDRFSAERLKGVDSTLKIQPAKLEDSAVYLCASSPGNRASEAFFGQGTRLTVV.

The gene calls are TRBV5-1 and TRBJ2-3, with TRBD2 matching over 7 bases. This CDR3 has 16 residues. The V and J ends lost 4 bases and 2 bases, in that order; junction bases with no gene match: 10. Germline V gene sequence: CDR1 SGHRS, CDR2 YFSETQ. The CDR3 DNA sequence: TGCGCCAGCAGCCCGCTGATGCGGGGGACCACAGATACGCAGTATTTT. Protein product: CASSPLMRGTTDTQYF. The whole variable domain, filled in from reference TRBV5-1 and TRBJ2-3, reads KAGVTQTPRYLIKTRGQQVTLSCSPISGHRSVSWYQQTPGQGLQFLFEYFSETQRNKGNFPGRFSGRQFSNSRSEMNVSTLELGDSALYLCASSPLMRGTTDTQYFGPGTRLTVL.

This chain links TRBV5-1 with TRBJ1-2, with TRBD1 matching over 7 bases. Germline lookup yields CDR1 SGHRS and CDR2 YFSETQ. The CDR3 has 15 residues. V lost 0 bases and J lost 3; bases outside the gene matches: 5. Written as DNA, the CDR3 is TGCGCCAGCAGCTTGGGACAGGGAATAGACTATGGCTACACCTTC. It encodes CASSLGQGIDYGYTF.

This clone came up a few times. The V and J genes are TRBV7-9 and TRBJ1-3; 7 bases are shared with TRBD1. Germline loops: CDR1 SEHNR, CDR2 FQNEAQ (reference sequence). CDR3 length: 15 amino acids. V shed 4 bases and J 0 bases; nucleotides not matched to a gene: 3. In DNA, the CDR3 is TGTGCCAGCAGCTGGGGACAGCACTCTGGAAACACCATATATTTT. Protein: CASSWGQHSGNTIYF.

This clone was seen only once. The rearrangement links TRBV5-1 to TRBJ2-3, with 8 bases fitting TRBD2. The CDR3 contains 14 residues. The V and J ends lost 4 bases and 3 bases, in that order; junction bases with no gene match: 4. CDR1 and CDR2 (germline): SGHRS, YFSETQ. Written as DNA, the CDR3 is TGCGCCAGCAGCACCGGGGGGGCAACAGATACGCAGTATTTT. Translated: CASSTGGATDTQYF.

The chain carries TRBV3-1 (or the pseudogene TRBV3-2) and TRBJ2-1, with D uncertain. The CDR3 loop spans 12 amino acids. Trimming cost V 3 bases and J 4 bases, with 4 bases left between them. Germline values: CDR1 LGHDT, CDR2 YNNKEL (reference sequence). The DNA for the CDR3 is TGTGCCAGCAGCCACAAATACAATGAGCAGTTCTTC. Protein product: CASSHKYNEQFF.

This chain links TRBV6-4 with TRBJ2-2, with D possibly TRBD1 on 6 matching bases. This CDR3 comprises 16 residues. Germline V lookup: CDR1 MRHNA, CDR2 SNTAGT. The V and J ends lost 0 bases and 4 bases respectively, with 12 bases between them. The CDR3 DNA follows: TGTGCCAGCAGTGACTCGGCAGGGGCCCCCACCGGGGAGCTGTTTTTT. Amino acid sequence: CASSDSAGAPTGELFF.